These 27 T cell receptor beta chains share one sample of origin, sequenced in a study of T cells after yellow fever vaccination. MiXCR, applied by TCRdb to the 5' RACE reads, yields one record per CDR3 protein. The table lists a few hundred thousand distinct CDR3 sequences, about 10% of them singletons. Sequences were derived from CD4+ T cells sorted from PBMCs, sampled 5 days after the yellow fever booster vaccination. These receptor sequences come from a man between 18 and 29 years old who received the YFV17D yellow fever vaccine.

For this clonotype: Germline and junction disagree at one end, which may indicate a read error. The rearrangement links TRBV30 to TRBJ2-4, with unresolved D. There are 12 residues in the CDR3. Germline values: CDR1 GTSNPN, CDR2 SVGIG (reference sequence). Written as DNA, the CDR3 is TGTGCCTGGAGTCCCGAGGTCGGCATTAAGTACTTC. Translation: CAWSPEVGIKYF.

There are a few counts of this clonotype. The chain employs TRBV11-2 and TRBJ2-3; 8 bases are a match to TRBD2. The junction had 3 bases not matched to a gene; V was cut back by 2 bases and J by 5 bases. Germline assignment: CDR1 SGHAT and CDR2 FQNNGV. The CDR3 totals 14 residues. The CDR3 reads CASSLRGGGDTQYF. The CDR3, as DNA: TGTGCCAGCAGCTTACGGGGGGGCGGAGATACGCAGTATTTT.

This clonotype showed up many times. J is TRBJ2-1 and V is TRBV7-2; weak D call: TRBD1 (6 bases). Per germline, CDR1 SGHTA and CDR2 FQGNSA. Trimming took off 5 bases at V and 4 bases at J, with 9 bases between the two ends. The CDR3 runs to 13 residues. The CDR3 sequence: CASSRTEYNEQFF. In DNA, the CDR3 is TGTGCCAGCAGCCGGACAGAGTACAATGAGCAGTTCTTC.

This clonotype has at least ten counts. The genes are TRBV5-1 and TRBJ2-1; D possibly corresponds to TRBD1 (5 bases). The CDR3 length is 13 residues. CDR1 SGHRS and CDR2 YFSETQ come from the germline V gene. The V gene lost 5 bases and the J gene lost 3 bases, with 9 bases spanning the gap. The CDR3 spells CASSHDSYNEQFF. The CDR3 nucleotides read TGCGCCAGCAGTCATGACAGCTACAATGAGCAGTTCTTC.

Only one count was recorded for this clonotype. CDR3 sequence (DNA): TGTGCCAGCTCCGACAGGGACTACACAGATACGCAGTATTTT. Protein sequence: CASSDRDYTDTQYF. This chain uses TRBV18 with TRBJ2-3; D may be TRBD1 or TRBD2 (7 bases each). Deletions cut 6 bases from V and 2 bases from J, with 12 bases between. Per germline, CDR1 KGHSH and CDR2 LQKENI. CDR3 length: 14 amino acids.

The table lists this clonotype with a few counts. The V and J genes are TRBV9 and TRBJ2-5; D gene unclear. V lost 1 base and J lost 2, with 9 bases in between. Germline CDR1 and CDR2: SGDLS and YYNGEE. There are 14 residues in the CDR3. This CDR3 is CASSVTAMQETQYF. CDR3 nucleotides: TGTGCCAGCAGCGTAACTGCAATGCAAGAGACCCAGTACTTC.

The chain is built from TRBV27 and TRBJ2-3, with TRBD2 matching 9 bases. Germline V gene sequence: CDR1 MNHEY, CDR2 SMNVEV (reference sequence). This CDR3 has 15 amino acids. Trimming cost V 6 bases and J 7 bases; bases outside gene matches: 11. The CDR3 sequence: CASRESGTSTNTQYF. CDR3 nucleotide sequence: TGTGCCAGCAGAGAATCCGGGACTAGCACTAATACGCAGTATTTT.

The sample holds many counts of this clonotype. This sequence joins TRBV20-1 and TRBJ1-1; 9 bases are shared with TRBD1. CDR3 length: 14 amino acids. Germline CDR1 is DFQATT and CDR2 is SNEGSKA (reference sequence). The V and J ends lost 4 bases and 4 bases, in that order; junction bases with no gene match: 7. CDR3 bases: TGCAGTGCTAACGACGGACAGGGGATCACTGAAGCTTTCTTT. Its protein product is CSANDGQGITEAFF.

The rearrangement links TRBV10-3 to TRBJ2-6; D may be TRBD1 (5 bases). With 4 bases removed from V and 2 bases from J, the gap between germline ends came to 18 bases. Germline CDR1 is ENHRY and CDR2 is SYGVKD. The CDR3 runs to 18 residues. CDR3 DNA sequence: TGTGCCATCAGTGTAGGGCCAGGGCAGGGAACTGGGGCCAACGTCCTGACTTTC. It codes for CAISVGPGQGTGANVLTF.

In its sample, this clonotype was seen many times. The V gene is TRBV7-9, the J gene TRBJ2-1; 8 bases match TRBD1. V dropped 2 bases and J dropped 6; count of bases not matched to a gene: 6. Germline V gives CDR1 SEHNR, CDR2 FQNEAQ (reference sequence). The CDR3 extends over 15 amino acids. In DNA, the CDR3 is TGTGCCAGCAGCTTATGGACAGGGACTTTCAATGAGCAGTTCTTC. Protein: CASSLWTGTFNEQFF.

Written as DNA, the CDR3 is TGTGCCAGCACCCGGACCGGGACAGACACCGGGGAGCTGTTTTTT. Amino acids: CASTRTGTDTGELFF. The chain links TRBV2 to TRBJ2-2; 7 bases are a match to TRBD1. The length of the CDR3 is 15 residues. Germline V gives CDR1 SNHLY, CDR2 FYNNEI. Trimming cost V 7 bases and J 3 bases; bases outside gene matches: 8.

This clonotype appeared a few times. This chain uses TRBV24-1 with TRBJ2-2; weak D call: TRBD1 (6 bases). This CDR3 contains 15 residues. V gave up 3 bases and J gave up 7 bases, with 14 bases separating them. Germline CDR1 and CDR2: KGHDR and SFDVKD. CDR3 residues: CATSDPSTGGGELFF. Written as DNA, the CDR3 is TGTGCCACCAGTGATCCCTCGACAGGCGGCGGGGAGCTGTTTTTT.

The table lists this clonotype with many counts. The CDR3 is CASSTGQNTEAFF. In nucleotides, the CDR3 is TGTGCCAGCAGCACGGGACAAAACACTGAAGCTTTCTTT. The chain carries TRBV5-5 and TRBJ1-1, with D possibly TRBD1 on 6 matching bases. V was pared by 4 bases and J by 2 bases, with 9 bases between. The CDR3 has 13 amino acids. CDR1 SGHKS and CDR2 YYEKEE come from the germline V gene (reference sequence).

This clonotype has more than one count but fewer than ten. The rearrangement uses TRBV5-1 and TRBJ2-5, with D perhaps assigned TRBD1 or TRBD2 (6 bases each). Germline lookup yields CDR1 SGHRS and CDR2 YFSETQ. This CDR3 region has 17 residues. V was clipped by 0 bases and J by 4 bases, with 19 bases between them. CDR3 DNA: TGCGCCAGCAGCTTGGCCGCGCCGGGGGCCTCGAGAGAGACCCAGTACTTC. Amino acid sequence: CASSLAAPGASRETQYF.

The V gene is TRBV7-2, the J gene TRBJ1-2, with 7 bases matching TRBD1. V was pared by 5 bases and J by 2 bases, with 8 bases of the junction left unmatched. This CDR3 has 15 residues. CDR1 is SGHTA and CDR2 is FQGNSA in the germline V gene. CDR3 DNA sequence: TGTGCCAGCAGCACCAGGGGGTCAGGGAACTATGGCTACACCTTC. Protein: CASSTRGSGNYGYTF.

This clonotype was seen more than once but under ten times. The chain couples TRBV27 to TRBJ2-3, with D maybe TRBD2 (6 bases). This CDR3 comprises 15 residues. Trimming stripped 7 bases from V and 1 base from J, with 15 bases between. CDR1 and CDR2 (germline): MNHEY, SMNVEV (reference sequence). Here the CDR3 DNA reads TGTGCCAGCACCAATAGTGGCGGGGGCACAGATACGCAGTATTTT. Amino acids: CASTNSGGGTDTQYF.

The chain joins TRBV2 to TRBJ1-2; TRBD1 agrees at 8 bases. The CDR3 runs to 13 residues. The V gene's germline CDR1 is SNHLY and CDR2 FYNNEI. J lost 7 bases, V lost 6 bases, and 7 bases had no gene match. The chain's CDR3 is CASRLDRGSGYTF. As DNA, the CDR3 is TGTGCCAGCAGGCTAGACAGGGGCTCTGGCTACACCTTC.

This chain joins TRBV19 and TRBJ1-1; no firm D call. V lost 3 bases and J 3 bases, leaving 8 bases between the germline ends. This CDR3 is 13 amino acids long. Germline V gene data show CDR1 as LNHDA and CDR2 as SQIVND (reference sequence). As DNA, the CDR3 is TGTGCCAGTAGTATTATAAGGGACACTGAAGCTTTCTTT. Its translation: CASSIIRDTEAFF.

This clonotype came up many times. The V gene is TRBV5-1, the J gene TRBJ1-1; D is uncertain. Germline lookup yields CDR1 SGHRS and CDR2 YFSETQ. The CDR3 has 11 residues. Trimming pared 7 bases from V and 11 bases from J, leaving 15 bases between. Here the CDR3 DNA reads TGCGCCAGCCAGAGCGGGGTGGTGGCTTTCTTT. Residues: CASQSGVVAFF. The full variable domain, in which reference TRBV5-1 and TRBJ1-1 provide the parts outside the CDR3, is KAGVTQTPRYLIKTRGQQVTLSCSPISGHRSVSWYQQTPGQGLQFLFEYFSETQRNKGNFPGRFSGRQFSNSRSEMNVSTLELGDSALYLCASQSGVVAFFGQGTRLTVV.

This clonotype was seen many times. The chain has TRBV11-2 and TRBJ2-3; 13 positions agree with TRBD2. The CDR3 is 16 amino acids. Trimming took 5 bases from V and 3 from J; bases not matched to a gene: 5. Germline values: CDR1 SGHAT, CDR2 FQNNGV. DNA of the CDR3: TGTGCCAGCAGCCCGACTAGCGGGGGGTGGACAGATACGCAGTATTTT. Protein product: CASSPTSGGWTDTQYF.

The sample holds many counts of this clonotype. The chain employs TRBV10-2 and TRBJ2-1; 8 bases are a match to TRBD2. This CDR3 region has 13 residues. V lost 8 bases to trimming and J lost 7 bases; unmatched junction nucleotides: 7. Germline CDR1 WSHSY, CDR2 SAAADI. The CDR3 protein is CASLGGGINEQFF. CDR3 DNA: TGCGCCAGCCTGGGCGGGGGGATAAATGAGCAGTTCTTC.

The sample holds many counts of this clonotype. This chain joins TRBV7-8 and TRBJ2-7, with D possibly matching TRBD2 (6 bases). Germline assignment: CDR1 SGHVS and CDR2 FQNEAQ. Trimming removed 1 base from V and 0 bases from J, with 13 bases in between. This CDR3 region has 16 residues. The chain's CDR3 is CASSLGGGVTSYEQYV. The CDR3 DNA reads as TGTGCCAGCAGCTTAGGTGGAGGGGTAACCTCCTACGAGCAGTACGTC.

This clonotype showed up just a few times. This rearrangement joins TRBV6-5 to TRBJ1-2, with D uncertain. Trimming left V 8 bases short and J 4 bases short, with 8 bases between. Germline lookup yields CDR1 MNHEY and CDR2 SVGAGI. The CDR3 is made up of 11 amino acids. CDR3 nucleotide sequence: TGTGCCAGCCTGGACCTCTATGGCTACACCTTC. It specifies CASLDLYGYTF.

The rearrangement uses TRBV7-2 and TRBJ2-6; D remains ambiguous. Germline CDR1 reads SGHTA; CDR2 reads FQGNSA. CDR3 size: 15 residues. Trimming cost V 1 base and J 1 base, with 5 bases left between them. CDR3 region: CASSLGISGANVLTF. The DNA of the CDR3 is TGTGCCAGCAGCTTAGGGATTTCTGGGGCCAACGTCCTGACTTTC.

This clonotype was seen more than once but under ten times. The CDR3: CASSYGRDSKQETQYF. The CDR3 nucleotides are TGTGCCAGCAGTTACGGTCGGGACAGCAAACAAGAGACCCAGTACTTC. The V and J genes are TRBV6-2 or TRBV6-3 and TRBJ2-5, with 7 nucleotides matching TRBD1. CDR1 and CDR2 (germline): MNHEY, SVGEGT. This CDR3 region has 16 residues. V lost 2 bases and J lost 2; bases outside the gene matches: 8.

This clonotype showed up just a few times. The chain employs TRBV13 and TRBJ1-1, with D perhaps TRBD1 (5 bases). Trimming cost V 6 bases and J 0 bases, with 11 bases left between them. The CDR3 covers 14 residues. Germline V gene sequence: CDR1 PRHDT, CDR2 FYEKMQ (reference sequence). CDR3 in DNA: TGTGCCAGCAGAACCAGGGTCATGAACACTGAAGCTTTCTTT. Translated, it gives CASRTRVMNTEAFF.

The chain recombines TRBV18 with TRBJ1-2; weak D call: TRBD1 (6 bases). V lost 1 base and J lost 4, with 13 bases in between. This CDR3 has 15 amino acids. The germline V gene encodes CDR1 KGHSH and CDR2 LQKENI. This chain's CDR3 is CASSPRAGTSYGYTF. The CDR3 nucleotides are TGTGCCAGCTCACCACGGGCAGGGACAAGCTATGGCTACACCTTC.